The rows below give T cell receptor beta chains drawn from one sample of a study of Graves' ophthalmopathy and Graves' hyperthyroidism. TCRdb re-called the multiplex PCR reads with MiXCR, one entry per CDR3 protein. The sample carries about 600,000 distinct CDR3 sequences, under 45% recorded once. Sequencing was carried out using peripheral blood or thyroid tissue (not recorded which). These receptors were collected from an adult man with Graves' hyperthyroidism. Both conserved end residues are part of each CDR3. Fields, in order: V gene, J gene, D gene, clone size, CDR3 DNA, CDR3 protein. D genes are given only for firm matches. Only some rows state a clone size, as once, few, many or a class for expanded clones.

TRBV7-2	TRBJ1-5	NA	NA	TGTGCCAGCAGCTTAGCTTCCCAGGCCCAGCATTTT	CASSLASQAQHF
TRBV7-8	TRBJ1-6	NA	NA	TGTGCCAGCAGCTTAGGCTCGGCGAATTCACCCCTCCACTTT	CASSLGSANSPLHF
TRBV20-1	TRBJ2-7	TRBD1	once	TGCAGTGCTAGAAGGGGACAGGGGTCCCACGAGCAGTACTTC	CSARRGQGSHEQYF
TRBV5-6	TRBJ2-3	TRBD2	once	TGTGCCAGCAGACAATGGGCGGGAGATTGGGCAGATACGCAGTATTTT	CASRQWAGDWADTQYF
TRBV2	TRBJ2-6	TRBD1	NA	TGTGCCAGCAGAGACCGGGACAGGGGGCCGAGGGCTGAAGCTTTC	CASRDRDRGPRAEAF
TRBV5-1	TRBJ2-7	TRBD1	NA	TGCGCCAGCAGCTTGCTCGGGACAGAATCCTACGAGCAGTACTTC	CASSLLGTESYEQYF
TRBV7-9	TRBJ2-6	NA	NA	TGTGCCAGCAGTGAAGTGGCAGCCGCCTCTGCTGGGGCCAACGTCCTGACTTTC	CASSEVAAASAGANVLTF
TRBV7-2	TRBJ2-5	NA	NA	TGTGCCAGCAGCCAGAAGGGGGGGCAAGAGACCCAGTACTTC	CASSQKGGQETQYF
TRBV19	TRBJ2-5	NA	few	TGTGCCAGCAGCCGTCAGAGGGGACAAGAGACCCAGTACTTC	CASSRQRGQETQYF
TRBV7-3	TRBJ1-1	NA	many	TGTGCCAGCAGCTTAACCCCTACTTACGGGGAGCACACTGAAGCTTTCTTT	CASSLTPTYGEHTEAFF
TRBV5-1	TRBJ1-4	TRBD1	few	TGCGCCAGCAGCGCGAGGACAGGGCGGACCAGCGGTGAAAAACTGTTTTTT	CASSARTGRTSGEKLFF
TRBV20-1	TRBJ1-2	TRBD1	many	TGCAGTGCTGATCTTCAGGGGGGCTATGGCTACACCTTC	CSADLQGGYGYTF
TRBV20-1	TRBJ2-5	NA	NA	TGCAGTGCTCGGAGACAGATACAAGAGACCCAGTACTTC	CSARRQIQETQYF
TRBV5-4	TRBJ2-6	TRBD1	NA	TGTGCCAGCAGCCAAGAGGGGACAGGGGGCGTTGGGGCCAACGTCCTGACTTTC	CASSQEGTGGVGANVLTF
TRBV7-9	TRBJ2-7	TRBD2	few	TGTGCCAGCAGCCCTACCCTAGCGGGGGGCCCCTACGAGCAGTACTTC	CASSPTLAGGPYEQYF
TRBV10-2	TRBJ2-5	TRBD1	many	TGCGCCAGCAGTAAGGAAGACAGGGGGAAAGAGACCCAGTACTTC	CASSKEDRGKETQYF
TRBV6-5	TRBJ1-2	TRBD1	many	TGTGCCAGCAGTGAAGTCCTGGGACAGGGGTATGGCTACACCTTC	CASSEVLGQGYGYTF
TRBV29-1	TRBJ2-5	TRBD1	many	TGCAGCGTTTTCGGACAGGGCCAAGAGACCCAGTACTTC	CSVFGQGQETQYF
TRBV14	TRBJ2-7	TRBD1	many	TGTGCCAGCAGCCAAGGACAGGGCCTATGGTGGGAGCAGTACTTC	CASSQGQGLWWEQYF
TRBV6-5	TRBJ1-2	NA	many	TGTGCCAGCAGTTACTCGTACGGCTATGGCTACACCTTC	CASSYSYGYGYTF
TRBV5-1	TRBJ1-1	NA	many	TGCGCCAGCAGCTTGGTACGGCGTTCGAACACTGAAGCTTTCTTT	CASSLVRRSNTEAFF
TRBV10-3	TRBJ1-5	TRBD1	many	TGTGCCATCAGTGAGGGACAGGGAGGAGTGGGCAATCAGCCCCAGCATTTT	CAISEGQGGVGNQPQHF
TRBV29-1	TRBJ1-2	TRBD1	NA	TGCAGCGTTTCCCAGGGACAGGGCTATGGCTACACCTTC	CSVSQGQGYGYTF
TRBV7-9	TRBJ2-1	TRBD2	few	TGTGCCAGCAGCTCGACTAGCGGGAAACCCAATGAGCAGTTCTTC	CASSSTSGKPNEQFF
TRBV29-1	TRBJ1-3	NA	once	TGCAGCGTTGTTCTTGCGATGAACACCATATATTTT	CSVVLAMNTIYF
TRBV5-1	TRBJ1-5	NA	NA	TGCGCCAGCAGCTTGATGGGCGGACAGCCCCAGCATTTT	CASSLMGGQPQHF
TRBV20-1	TRBJ2-5	TRBD2	many	TGCAGTGCTAGCGAAGGACTAGCAGGAGGGACCCAGTACTTC	CSASEGLAGGTQYF
TRBV10-3	TRBJ1-3	NA	many	TGTGCCATCAGTGTTGGGGCAGGGACCTCTGGAAACACCATATATTTT	CAISVGAGTSGNTIYF
TRBV6-5	TRBJ1-2	NA	many	TGTGCCAGCAGCCCACCCACAGGACGCCATGGCTACACCTTC	CASSPPTGRHGYTF
TRBV2	TRBJ2-7	TRBD2	many	TGTGCCAGCACCGGGGGGAACGAGCAGTACTTC	CASTGGNEQYF
TRBV5-1	TRBJ1-4	TRBD1	NA	TGCGCCAGCAGCTACCGGTTCGGGACAGAGGTTGAAAAACTGTTTTTT	CASSYRFGTEVEKLFF
TRBV2	TRBJ2-7	NA	few	TGTGCCAGCTCACCCTGGACAGACAGGTCGTACGAGCAGTACTTC	CASSPWTDRSYEQYF
TRBV15	TRBJ2-2	NA	many	TGTGCCACCAGCAGAGATCGAGGCGGTCAGGGATATGGGACCGGGGAGCTGTTTTTT	CATSRDRGGQGYGTGELFF
TRBV5-1	TRBJ2-7	TRBD2	many	TGCGCCAGCAGCCTGGGACTAGCGGGAAACTCCTACGAGCAGTACTTC	CASSLGLAGNSYEQYF
TRBV9	TRBJ2-1	NA	NA	TGTGCCAGCAGCGCCGCTGGGCACCTCACCAATGAGCAGTTCTTC	CASSAAGHLTNEQFF
TRBV28	TRBJ1-2	NA	few	TGTGCCAGCAGTTTATTGTCGGGACAAGAGAACTATGGCTACACCTTC	CASSLLSGQENYGYTF
TRBV12-3/TRBV12-4	TRBJ1-5	NA	many	TGTGCCAGCAGTCAGGGTTCGGTGGCGGGCAATCAGCCCCAGCATTTT	CASSQGSVAGNQPQHF
TRBV19	TRBJ2-5	NA	many	TGTGCCAGTAGTGGCCGACTAGTCCAAGAGACCCAGTACTTC	CASSGRLVQETQYF
TRBV4-1	TRBJ2-5	TRBD2	many	TGCGCCAGCAGCCAAGAGGTACGGGGGGAAGGAGAGACCCAGTACTTC	CASSQEVRGEGETQYF